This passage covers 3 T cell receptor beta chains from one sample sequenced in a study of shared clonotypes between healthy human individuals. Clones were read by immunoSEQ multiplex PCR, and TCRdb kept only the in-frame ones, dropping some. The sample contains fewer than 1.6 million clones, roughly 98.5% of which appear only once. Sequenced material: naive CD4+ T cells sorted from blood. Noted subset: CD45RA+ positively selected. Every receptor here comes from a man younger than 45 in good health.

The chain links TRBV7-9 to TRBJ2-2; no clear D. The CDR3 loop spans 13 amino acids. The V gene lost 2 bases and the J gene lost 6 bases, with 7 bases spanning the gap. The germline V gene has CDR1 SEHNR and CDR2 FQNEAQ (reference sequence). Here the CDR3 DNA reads TGTGCCAGCAGCTTATGGGTCTCCGGGGAGCTGTTTTTT. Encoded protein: CASSLWVSGELFF.

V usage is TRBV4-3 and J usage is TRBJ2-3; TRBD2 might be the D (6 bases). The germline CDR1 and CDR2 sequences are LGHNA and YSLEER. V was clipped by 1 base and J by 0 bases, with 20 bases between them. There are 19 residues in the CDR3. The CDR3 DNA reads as TGCGCCAGCAGCCAAGGAATCTTATGGGGGAGGCCGAGCACAGATACGCAGTATTTT. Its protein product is CASSQGILWGRPSTDTQYF.

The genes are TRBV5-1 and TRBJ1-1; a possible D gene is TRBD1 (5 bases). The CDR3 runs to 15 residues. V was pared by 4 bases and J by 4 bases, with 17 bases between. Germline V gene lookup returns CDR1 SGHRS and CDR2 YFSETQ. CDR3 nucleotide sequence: TGCGCCAGCAGCCAGGTAATCGGGGGTAGCACTGAAGCTTTCTTT. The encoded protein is CASSQVIGGSTEAFF.